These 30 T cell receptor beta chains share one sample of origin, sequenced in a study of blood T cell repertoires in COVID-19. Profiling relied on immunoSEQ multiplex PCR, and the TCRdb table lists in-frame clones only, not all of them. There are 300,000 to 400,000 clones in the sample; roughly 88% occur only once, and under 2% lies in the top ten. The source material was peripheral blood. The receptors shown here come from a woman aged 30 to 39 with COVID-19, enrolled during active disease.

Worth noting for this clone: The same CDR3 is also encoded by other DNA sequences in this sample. The CDR3 sequence is CASRQGNQPQHF. DNA for the CDR3: TGTGCCAGTAGGCAGGGGAATCAGCCCCAGCATTTT. The chain carries TRBV19 and TRBJ1-5, with D tentatively TRBD1 (6 bases). The CDR3 contains 12 residues. V was clipped by 6 bases and J by 4 bases, with 7 bases between them. The V gene's germline CDR1 is LNHDA and CDR2 SQIVND (reference sequence).

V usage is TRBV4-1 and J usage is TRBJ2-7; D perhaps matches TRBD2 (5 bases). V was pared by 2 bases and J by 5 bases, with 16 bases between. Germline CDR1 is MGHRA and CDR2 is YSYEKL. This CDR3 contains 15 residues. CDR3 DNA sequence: TGCGCCAGCAGCCAATCCCGTACGGGGTTCAACGAGCAGTACTTC. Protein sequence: CASSQSRTGFNEQYF.

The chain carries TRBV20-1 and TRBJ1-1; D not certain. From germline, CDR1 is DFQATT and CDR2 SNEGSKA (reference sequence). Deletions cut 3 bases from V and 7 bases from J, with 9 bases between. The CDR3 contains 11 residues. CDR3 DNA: TGCAGTGCTAGGACTTTAATTGAAGCTTTCTTT. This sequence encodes CSARTLIEAFF.

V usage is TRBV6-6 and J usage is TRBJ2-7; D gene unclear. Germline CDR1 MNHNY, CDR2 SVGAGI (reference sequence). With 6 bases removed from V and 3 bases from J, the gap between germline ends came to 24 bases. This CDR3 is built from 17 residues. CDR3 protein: CASSRLPTEIYYYEQYF. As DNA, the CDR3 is TGTGCCAGCAGCCGACTCCCCACAGAGATTTATTACTACGAGCAGTACTTC.

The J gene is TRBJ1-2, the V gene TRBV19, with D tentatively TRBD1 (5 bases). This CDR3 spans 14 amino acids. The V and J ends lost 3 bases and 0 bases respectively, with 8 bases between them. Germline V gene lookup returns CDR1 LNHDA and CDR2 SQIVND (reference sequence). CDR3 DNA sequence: TGTGCCAGTAGTATTGCGGGGGCTAACTATGGCTACACCTTC. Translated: CASSIAGANYGYTF.

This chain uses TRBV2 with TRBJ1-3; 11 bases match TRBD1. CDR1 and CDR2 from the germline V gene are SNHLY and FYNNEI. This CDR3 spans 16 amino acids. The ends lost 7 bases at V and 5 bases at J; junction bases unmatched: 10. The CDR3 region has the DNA TGTGCCAGCACCTCAAGGGGGACAGGGGGTAGAAACACCATATATTTT. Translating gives CASTSRGTGGRNTIYF.

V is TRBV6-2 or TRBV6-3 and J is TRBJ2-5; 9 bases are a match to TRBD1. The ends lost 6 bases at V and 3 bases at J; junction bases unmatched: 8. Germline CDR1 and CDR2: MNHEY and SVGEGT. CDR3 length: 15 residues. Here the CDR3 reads CASSSDRGWEETQYF. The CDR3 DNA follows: TGTGCCAGCAGCTCCGACAGGGGGTGGGAAGAGACCCAGTACTTC.

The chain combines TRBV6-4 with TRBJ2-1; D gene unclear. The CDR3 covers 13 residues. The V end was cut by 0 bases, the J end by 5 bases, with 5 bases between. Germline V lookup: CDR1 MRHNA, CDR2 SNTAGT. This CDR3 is CASSDSSNNEQFF. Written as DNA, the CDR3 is TGTGCCAGCAGTGACTCTTCAAACAATGAGCAGTTCTTC.

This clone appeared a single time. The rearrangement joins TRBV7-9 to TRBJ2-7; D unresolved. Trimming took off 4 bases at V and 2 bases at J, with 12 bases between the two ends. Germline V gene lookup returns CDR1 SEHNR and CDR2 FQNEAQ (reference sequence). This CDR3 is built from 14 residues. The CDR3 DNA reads TGTGCCAGCAGCTCCTCAGGAAAAGCCTACGAGCAGTACGTC. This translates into CASSSSGKAYEQYV.

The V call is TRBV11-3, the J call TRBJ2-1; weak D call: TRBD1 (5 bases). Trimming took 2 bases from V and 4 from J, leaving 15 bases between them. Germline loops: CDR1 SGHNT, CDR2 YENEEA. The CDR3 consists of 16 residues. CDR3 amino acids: CASSLRQTQLYNEQFF. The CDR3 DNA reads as TGTGCCAGCAGCTTAAGACAGACTCAACTTTACAATGAGCAGTTCTTC.

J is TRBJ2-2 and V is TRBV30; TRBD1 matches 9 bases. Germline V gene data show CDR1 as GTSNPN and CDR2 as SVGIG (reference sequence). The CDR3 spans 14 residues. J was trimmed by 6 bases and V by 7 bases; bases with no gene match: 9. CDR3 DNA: TGTGCCTTATCCGGGACAGGGATCCCCGGGGAGCTGTTTTTT. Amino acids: CALSGTGIPGELFF.

The DNA of the CDR3 is TGTGCCAGCAGCCAAGCGATTCAGTATGGCTACACCTTC. This translates into CASSQAIQYGYTF. The genes are TRBV3-1 (or the pseudogene TRBV3-2) and TRBJ1-2; D unresolved. Germline V gene sequence: CDR1 LGHDT, CDR2 YNNKEL (reference sequence). The CDR3 covers 13 residues. Trimming left V 1 base short and J 5 bases short, with 8 bases between.

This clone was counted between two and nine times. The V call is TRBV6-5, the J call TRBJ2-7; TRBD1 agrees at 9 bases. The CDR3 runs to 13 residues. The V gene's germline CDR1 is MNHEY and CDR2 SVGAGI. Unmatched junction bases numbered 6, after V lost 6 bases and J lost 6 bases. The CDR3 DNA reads TGTGCCAGCAGGACTACAGGGGGCGCCGAGCAGTACTTC. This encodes CASRTTGGAEQYF.

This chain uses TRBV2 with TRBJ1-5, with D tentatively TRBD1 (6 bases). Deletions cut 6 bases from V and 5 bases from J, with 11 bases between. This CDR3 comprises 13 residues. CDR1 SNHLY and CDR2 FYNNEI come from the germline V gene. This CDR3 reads CASRGDTYQPQHF. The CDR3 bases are TGTGCCAGCAGGGGGGACACCTATCAGCCCCAGCATTTT.

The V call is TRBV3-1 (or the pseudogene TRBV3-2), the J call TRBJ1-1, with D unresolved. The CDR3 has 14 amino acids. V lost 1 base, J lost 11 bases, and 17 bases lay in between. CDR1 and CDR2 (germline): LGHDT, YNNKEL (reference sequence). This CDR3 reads CASSQGMQQAGAFF. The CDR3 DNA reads TGTGCCAGCAGCCAAGGGATGCAGCAGGCGGGGGCTTTCTTT.

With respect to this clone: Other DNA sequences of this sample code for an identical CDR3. CDR3 protein: CASSPAGNTEAFF. CDR3 nucleotides: TGTGCCAGCTCCCCAGCGGGGAACACTGAAGCTTTCTTT. The chain employs TRBV18 and TRBJ1-1; D gene uncertain. Germline CDR1 reads KGHSH; CDR2 reads LQKENI. The CDR3 consists of 13 residues. The ends were cut back, 6 bases at V and 1 base at J, with 9 bases in the middle.

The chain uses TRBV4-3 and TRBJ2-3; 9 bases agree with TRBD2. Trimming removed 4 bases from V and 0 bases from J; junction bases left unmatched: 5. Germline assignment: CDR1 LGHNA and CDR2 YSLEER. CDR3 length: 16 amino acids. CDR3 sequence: CASSPWAGGSTDTQYF. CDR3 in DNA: TGCGCCAGCAGCCCCTGGGCGGGGGGGAGCACAGATACGCAGTATTTT.

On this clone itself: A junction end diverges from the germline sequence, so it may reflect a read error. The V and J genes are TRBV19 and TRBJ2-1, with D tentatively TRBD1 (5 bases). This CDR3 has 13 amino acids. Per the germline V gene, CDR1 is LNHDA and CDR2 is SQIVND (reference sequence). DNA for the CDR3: TGTGCCAGTAGTACCTCCCCAGGGCGAATTCTTATCTTC. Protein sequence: CASSTSPGRILIF.

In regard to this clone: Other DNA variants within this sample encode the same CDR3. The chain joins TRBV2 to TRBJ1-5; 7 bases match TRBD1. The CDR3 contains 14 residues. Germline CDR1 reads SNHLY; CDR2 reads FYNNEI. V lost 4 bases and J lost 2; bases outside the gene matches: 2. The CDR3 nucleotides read TGTGCCAGCAGTGGGGGGACAGGCAATCAGCCCCAGCATTTT. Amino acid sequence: CASSGGTGNQPQHF.

DNA of the CDR3: TGTGCCAGCTCACCCAGGGGGTTACAGGGATCGGTACGCGAGCAGTACTTC. This encodes CASSPRGLQGSVREQYF. This chain uses TRBV18 with TRBJ2-7; 7 positions match TRBD1. CDR1 and CDR2 from the germline V gene are KGHSH and LQKENI. The CDR3 length is 17 residues. The ends lost 3 bases at V and 6 bases at J; junction bases unmatched: 17.

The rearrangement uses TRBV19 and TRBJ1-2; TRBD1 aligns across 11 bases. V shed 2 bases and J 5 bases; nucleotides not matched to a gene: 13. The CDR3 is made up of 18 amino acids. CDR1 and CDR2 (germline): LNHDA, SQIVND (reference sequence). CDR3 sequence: CASSIFPPGQGARYGYTF. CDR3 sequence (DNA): TGTGCCAGTAGTATATTCCCTCCCGGACAGGGGGCTCGGTATGGCTACACCTTC. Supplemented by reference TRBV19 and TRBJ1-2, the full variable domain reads DGGITQSPKYLFRKEGQNVTLSCEQNLNHDAMYWYRQDPGQGLRLIYYSQIVNDFQKGDIAEGYSVSREKKESFPLTVTSAQKNPTAFYLCASSIFPPGQGARYGYTFGSGTRLTVV.

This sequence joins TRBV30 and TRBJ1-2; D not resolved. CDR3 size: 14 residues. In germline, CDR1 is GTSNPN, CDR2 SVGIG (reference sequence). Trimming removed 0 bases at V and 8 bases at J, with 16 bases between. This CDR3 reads CAWSVLYPPKGYTF. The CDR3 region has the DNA TGTGCCTGGAGTGTTCTATACCCGCCGAAGGGCTACACCTTC.

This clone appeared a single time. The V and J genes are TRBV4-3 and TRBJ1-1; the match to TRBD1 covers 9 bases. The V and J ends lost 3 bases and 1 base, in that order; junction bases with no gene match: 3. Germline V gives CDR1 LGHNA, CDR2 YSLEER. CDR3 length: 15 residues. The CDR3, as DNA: TGCGCCAGCAGCCAGAACAGGGGGCCGAACACTGAAGCTTTCTTT. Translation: CASSQNRGPNTEAFF.

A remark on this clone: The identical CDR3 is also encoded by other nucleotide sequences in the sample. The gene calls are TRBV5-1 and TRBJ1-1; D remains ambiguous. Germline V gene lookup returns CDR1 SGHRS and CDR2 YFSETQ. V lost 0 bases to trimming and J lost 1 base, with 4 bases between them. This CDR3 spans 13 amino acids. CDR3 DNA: TGCGCCAGCAGCTTGGCCGGGAACACTGAAGCTTTCTTT. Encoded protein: CASSLAGNTEAFF.

The CDR3 loop reads CAQLDPFPNPGHQEGNQPQHF. CDR3 DNA: TGTGCCCAACTCGACCCATTTCCCAATCCGGGACACCAAGAGGGCAATCAGCCCCAGCATTTT. The chain employs TRBV9 and TRBJ1-5; tentative D call: TRBD1 (6 bases). This CDR3 is built from 21 residues. The germline V gene has CDR1 SGDLS and CDR2 YYNGEE. V shed 10 bases and J shed 2 bases, with 37 bases lying between them.

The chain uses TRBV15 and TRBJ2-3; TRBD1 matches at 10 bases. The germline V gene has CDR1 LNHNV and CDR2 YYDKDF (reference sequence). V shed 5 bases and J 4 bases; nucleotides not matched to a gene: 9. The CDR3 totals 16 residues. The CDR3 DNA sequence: TGTGCCACCAGCCTCGACGCTGGGACAGGGGCAGATACGCAGTATTTT. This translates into CATSLDAGTGADTQYF.

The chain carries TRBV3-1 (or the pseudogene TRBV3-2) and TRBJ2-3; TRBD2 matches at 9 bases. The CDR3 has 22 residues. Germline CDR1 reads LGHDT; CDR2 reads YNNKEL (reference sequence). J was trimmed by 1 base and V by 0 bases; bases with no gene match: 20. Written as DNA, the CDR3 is TGTGCCAGCAGCCAAGATAGGGGGCCGAAGCGGGGGGACCCGACATGCACAGATACGCAGTATTTT. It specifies CASSQDRGPKRGDPTCTDTQYF.

The DNA of the CDR3 is TGTGCCAGCAGCCTCCAACTAGCGGGTACAGATACGCAGTATTTT. This codes for CASSLQLAGTDTQYF. This sequence joins TRBV5-4 and TRBJ2-3, with 9 positions matching TRBD2. V lost 4 bases and J lost 3; bases outside the gene matches: 6. This CDR3 contains 15 residues. The germline V gene has CDR1 SGHNT and CDR2 YYREEE (reference sequence).

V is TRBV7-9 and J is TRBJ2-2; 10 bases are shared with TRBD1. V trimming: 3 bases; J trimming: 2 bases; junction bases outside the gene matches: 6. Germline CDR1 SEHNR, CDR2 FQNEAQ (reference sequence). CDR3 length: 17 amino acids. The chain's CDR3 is CASSFMGTGDNTGELFF. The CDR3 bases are TGTGCCAGCAGCTTCATGGGGACAGGGGATAACACCGGGGAGCTGTTTTTT.

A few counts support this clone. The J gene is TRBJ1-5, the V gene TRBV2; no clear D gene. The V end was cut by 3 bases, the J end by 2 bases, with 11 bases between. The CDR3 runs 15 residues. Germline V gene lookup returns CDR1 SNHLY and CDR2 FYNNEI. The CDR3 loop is CASSDEGTGNQPQHF. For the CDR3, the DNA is TGTGCCAGCAGTGATGAGGGCACGGGCAATCAGCCCCAGCATTTT.